A single sample is the source of the 10 T cell receptor beta chains below, sequenced in a study of T cell repertoires in cytomegalovirus infection. TCRdb used MiXCR to reprocess the reads, holding one entry per CDR3 protein. The table lists more than 200,000 distinct CDR3 sequences, around 9% of them singletons. Sequences were obtained from PBMCs. The receptor source for this set is a human donor in good health (CMV status not recorded). Some clones in this sample may be carry-over from other donors' samples.

This CDR3 reads CSARKPGPETQYF. The CDR3 DNA reads TGCAGTGCTAGAAAACCAGGTCCGGAGACCCAGTACTTC. The rearrangement uses TRBV20-1 and TRBJ2-5; D unresolved. Germline loops: CDR1 DFQATT, CDR2 SNEGSKA (reference sequence). The V end was cut by 2 bases, the J end by 5 bases, with 12 bases between. CDR3 length: 13 residues.

This clonotype was detected many times. The CDR3, as DNA: TGTGCCAGCAGCTTACAAGGCCCGAGGGGAGGTGGCTACACCTTC. It encodes CASSLQGPRGGGYTF. The V and J genes are TRBV7-2 and TRBJ1-2; tentatively, D is TRBD1 (5 bases). CDR1 is SGHTA and CDR2 is FQGNSA in the germline V gene. The V and J ends lost 2 bases and 7 bases respectively, with 17 bases between them. The CDR3 totals 15 residues.

This clonotype has ten or more counts. This chain joins TRBV7-2 and TRBJ1-3; no clear D. CDR1 SGHTA and CDR2 FQGNSA come from the germline V gene. The V and J ends lost 5 bases and 0 bases respectively, with 20 bases between them. The length of the CDR3 is 18 residues. In DNA, the CDR3 is TGTGCCAGCAGCCCCAGGACCTTTACCCACTTCTCTGGAAACACCATATATTTT. Translation: CASSPRTFTHFSGNTIYF.

This clonotype was seen at least ten times. The chain is built from TRBV7-2 and TRBJ2-5; a weak D match, TRBD1 (5 bases). The length of the CDR3 is 14 residues. The V end was cut by 3 bases, the J end by 4 bases, with 12 bases between. From germline, CDR1 is SGHTA and CDR2 FQGNSA. CDR3 sequence (DNA): TGTGCCAGCAGCTTGGCAGGGCTTCGAGAGACCCAGTACTTC. This encodes CASSLAGLRETQYF.

The sample holds many counts of this clonotype. V and J are TRBV11-2 and TRBJ2-5; D tentatively fits TRBD1 or TRBD2 (5 bases each). Germline V gene lookup returns CDR1 SGHAT and CDR2 FQNNGV. CDR3 length equals 16 residues. The V gene lost 0 bases and the J gene lost 1 base, with 12 bases spanning the gap. The DNA for the CDR3 is TGTGCCAGCAGCTTAGATGGGACGGACGTCCAAGAGACCCAGTACTTC. Its protein product is CASSLDGTDVQETQYF.

The table lists this clonotype with many counts. The rearrangement uses TRBV28 and TRBJ1-5, with 7 bases lining up with TRBD1. This CDR3 is built from 15 residues. Germline loops: CDR1 MDHEN, CDR2 SYDVKM. The trim removed 4 bases at V and 3 bases at J, leaving 6 bases unmatched. CDR3 nucleotides: TGTGCCAGCAGTTCCAAACAGGGGAACAATCAGCCCCAGCATTTT. This translates into CASSSKQGNNQPQHF.

There are many counts of this clonotype. The genes are TRBV7-8 and TRBJ1-1; D unclear. The ends were cut back, 7 bases at V and 0 bases at J, with 12 bases in the middle. Germline CDR1 reads SGHVS; CDR2 reads FQNEAQ. The CDR3 contains 14 residues. The CDR3 spells CASTNLGVNTEAFF. CDR3 nucleotides: TGTGCCAGCACCAATCTTGGGGTGAACACTGAAGCTTTCTTT.

The genes are TRBV12-3 or TRBV12-4 and TRBJ1-1, with D hard to call. Trimming pared 3 bases from V and 0 bases from J, leaving 11 bases between. The length of the CDR3 is 15 residues. For the CDR3, the DNA is TGTGCCAGCAGTTTCAGTCCTATACTGAACACTGAAGCTTTCTTT. Amino acid sequence: CASSFSPILNTEAFF.

This clonotype was seen many times. The rearrangement uses TRBV7-9 and TRBJ1-1, with a tentative D call TRBD1 (6 bases). V lost 3 bases to trimming and J lost 0 bases, with 8 bases between them. This CDR3 has 14 amino acids. Germline V lookup: CDR1 SEHNR, CDR2 FQNEAQ (reference sequence). The CDR3 loop reads CASSFGDMNTEAFF. The CDR3 nucleotides read TGTGCCAGCAGCTTCGGGGACATGAACACTGAAGCTTTCTTT.

This clonotype appeared many times. The chain has TRBV3-1 and TRBJ1-6, with TRBD1 identical over 7 bases. CDR3 length: 14 residues. Per the germline V gene, CDR1 is LGHDT and CDR2 is YNNKEL (reference sequence). Unmatched junction bases numbered 4, after V lost 6 bases and J lost 5 bases. This CDR3 reads CASRSGTDNSPLHF. CDR3 bases: TGTGCCAGCAGGTCCGGGACAGATAATTCACCCCTCCACTTT.